One and the same sample provided the 26 T cell receptor beta chains below, sequenced in a study of read filtering for tumor transcriptome and immune sequencing (dated by TCRdb to 2018 to 2020). The instrument given in TCRdb is Illumina HiSeq 4000. TCR libraries were built from about 420 ng RNA with the Immunoverse kit, using molecular barcoded adaptors covering alpha/delta and beta/gamma chains. TCRdb itself trimmed the public reads at Q25 with fastp, ran MiXCR and retained productive beta chains. Merged by CDR3 protein, the rows form single entries marked with the most common genes and DNA. Counted in this sample were around 140,000 distinct CDR3 sequences; 13% of them appeared once. Together, the top ten hold 7.5% to 9.5% of the sample. The material sequenced was a population of CD138-negative cells sorted from bone marrow. The sample's cell subset or site label, in plain terms: bone marrow mononuclear cells depleted of CD138+ plasma/myeloma cells by negative magnetic selection. These receptors all stem from a donor at least 40 years old with multiple myeloma.

This clonotype was observed many times. The chain employs TRBV7-2 and TRBJ2-1; TRBD2 matches at 11 bases. The CDR3 extends over 16 amino acids. The germline CDR1 and CDR2 sequences are SGHTA and FQGNSA. The ends lost 8 bases at V and 0 bases at J; junction bases unmatched: 6. The CDR3 loop is CASRTSGPSSYNEQFF. The CDR3, as DNA: TGTGCCAGCCGGACTAGCGGGCCCAGCTCCTACAATGAGCAGTTCTTC. Full variable domain (outside the CDR3, taken from reference TRBV7-2 and TRBJ2-1): GAGVSQSPSNKVTEKGKDVELRCDPISGHTALYWYRQSLGQGLEFLIYFQGNSAPDKSGLPSDRFSAERTGGSVSTLTIQRTQQEDSAVYLCASRTSGPSSYNEQFFGPGTRLTVL.

This clonotype came up many times. The chain combines TRBV20-1 with TRBJ2-7, with D unclear. This CDR3 spans 12 amino acids. Trimming cost V 0 bases and J 10 bases, with 13 bases left between them. Per germline, CDR1 DFQATT and CDR2 SNEGSKA (reference sequence). CDR3 sequence reads: CSARDPSDHQYF. In nucleotides, the CDR3 is TGCAGTGCTAGAGATCCCTCGGACCACCAGTACTTC.

The CDR3 bases are TGTGCCAGCAGTTACGACAGGGGGCAAGAGACCCAGTACTTC. Translating it yields CASSYDRGQETQYF. The V gene is TRBV6-5, the J gene TRBJ2-5; 9 bases match TRBD1. The CDR3 is 14 amino acids. With 2 bases clipped from V and 2 bases from J, the junction kept 0 bases outside the gene matches. Germline V CDR1 and CDR2: MNHEY, SVGAGI.

Ten or more counts support this clonotype. The J gene is TRBJ2-3, the V gene TRBV11-3, with 7 nucleotides matching TRBD2. The CDR3 consists of 16 residues. Germline V gene sequence: CDR1 SGHNT, CDR2 YENEEA. Trimming removed 1 base from V and 0 bases from J; junction bases left unmatched: 4. CDR3 sequence reads: CASSLGLAASTDTQYF. The CDR3 nucleotides are TGTGCCAGCAGCTTAGGGCTAGCGGCTAGCACAGATACGCAGTATTTT.

This clonotype has just a few counts. A single base separates this from a much larger clone, so it may be a read error. This chain connects TRBV7-6 to TRBJ2-7; D gene uncertain. The CDR3 sequence is 11 residues long. Germline CDR1 and CDR2: SGHVS and FNYEAQ. CDR3 nucleotide sequence: TGTGCCAGCGGCTCCTCCTGCGAGCAGTACTTC. It encodes CASGSSCEQYF.

The J gene is TRBJ2-1, the V gene TRBV2; tentatively, D is TRBD2 (5 bases). The germline CDR1 and CDR2 sequences are SNHLY and FYNNEI. The CDR3 contains 15 residues. V dropped 8 bases and J dropped 4 bases, with 18 bases sitting between them. CDR3 in DNA: TGTGCCAGCGAAATATCCAGGAGGTTATACAATGAGCAGTTCTTC. Its protein is CASEISRRLYNEQFF.

This clonotype appeared a single time. A much larger clonotype is one base distant, so this may be a read error. This sequence joins TRBV30 and TRBJ2-5; the D gene could be TRBD1 or TRBD2 (5 bases each). Germline CDR1 and CDR2: GTSNPN and SVGIG (reference sequence). Deletions cut 2 bases from V and 4 bases from J, with 11 bases between. The length of the CDR3 is 13 residues. The CDR3 sequence: CAWSMGRGETQYF. The CDR3 DNA reads TGTGCCTGGAGTATGGGACGGGGAGAGACCCAGTACTTC. Looking up the rest from reference TRBV30 and TRBJ2-5 gives the full variable domain: SQTIHQWPATLVQPVGSPLSLECTVEGTSNPNLYWYRQAAGRGLQLLFYSVGIGQISSEVPQNLSASRPQDRQFILSSKKLLLSDSGFYLCAWSMGRGETQYFGPGTRLLVL.

This clonotype has ten or more counts. The junction and the germline gene differ at one end; a read error may be behind it. The chain carries TRBV5-1 and TRBJ2-3, with D hard to call. This CDR3 region has 11 residues. Germline V gene lookup returns CDR1 SGHRS and CDR2 YFSETQ. This chain's CDR3 is CASSLRDTQYF. CDR3 bases: TGTGCCAGCAGCTTACGAGATACGCAGTATTTT.

To note about this clonotype: One junction end does not reproduce the germline sequence, and a read error may be involved. This chain connects TRBV7-9 to TRBJ2-1, with D maybe TRBD2 (7 bases). Germline values: CDR1 SEHNR, CDR2 FQNEAQ (reference sequence). There are 17 residues in the CDR3. CDR3 in DNA: TGTGCCAGCAGCCCGGGAGGCGCCGGAAGGGGGTACAATAAGCAGTTCTTC. Protein sequence: CASSPGGAGRGYNKQFF.

This clonotype was observed at least ten times. The chain links TRBV20-1 to TRBJ2-5; D unclear. The CDR3 sequence is 17 residues long. V lost 3 bases, J lost 1 base, and 21 bases lay in between. CDR1 and CDR2 from the germline V gene are DFQATT and SNEGSKA (reference sequence). CDR3 sequence reads: CSASGSEIPTPQETQYF. DNA of the CDR3: TGCAGTGCTAGTGGTTCCGAAATCCCCACCCCCCAAGAGACCCAGTACTTC.

This clonotype was observed at least ten times. This chain uses TRBV12-3 or TRBV12-4 with TRBJ2-7; 7 bases match TRBD2. The CDR3 is 14 residues long. J gave up 4 bases and V 6 bases, and 9 bases lay outside the gene matches. Here the CDR3 DNA reads TGTGCCAGCAGCCAACGCGGGAGTAAATACGAGCAGTACTTC. As protein: CASSQRGSKYEQYF.

The chain couples TRBV12-3 or TRBV12-4 to TRBJ2-7, with D maybe TRBD2 (6 bases). Trimming removed 6 bases from V and 5 bases from J, with 17 bases in between. This CDR3 has 14 amino acids. CDR3 sequence reads: CASSPGPSDHEQYF. CDR3 nucleotide sequence: TGTGCCAGCAGCCCTGGCCCTAGCGACCACGAGCAGTACTTC.

Comments on this clonotype: A much bigger clone sits one base away, suggesting this may be a read error. The J gene is TRBJ2-7, the V gene TRBV12-3 or TRBV12-4, with TRBD2 identical over 7 bases. The CDR3 loop spans 14 amino acids. In DNA, the CDR3 is TGTGCCAGCAGTTTAGGACTAGCTCCCTACGAGCAGGACTTC. Protein product: CASSLGLAPYEQDF.

Turning to this clonotype: A read error is possible here, since a much larger clone lies one base away. The chain joins TRBV7-7 to TRBJ2-1; D unresolved. This CDR3 region has 15 residues. Germline V gene lookup returns CDR1 SSHAT and CDR2 FNYEAQ (reference sequence). CDR3 sequence: CASSLSSLSYNGQFF. CDR3 bases: TGTGCCAGCAGCTTAAGTAGTCTCTCCTACAATGGGCAGTTCTTC.

The chain combines TRBV6-5 with TRBJ1-1, with 7 bases matching TRBD1. Germline V CDR1 and CDR2: MNHEY, SVGAGI. The length of the CDR3 is 11 residues. With 6 bases clipped from V and 12 bases from J, the junction kept 7 bases outside the gene matches. The CDR3 region is CASRRTGETFF. CDR3 in DNA: TGTGCCAGCAGGCGTACAGGGGAAACTTTCTTT.

This chain links TRBV4-1 with TRBJ1-4; 9 nucleotides agree with TRBD1. CDR1 MGHRA and CDR2 YSYEKL come from the germline V gene. Trimming took 0 bases from V and 6 from J; bases not matched to a gene: 5. The CDR3 sequence is 16 residues long. As DNA, the CDR3 is TGCGCCAGCAGCCAAGATTCGACAGGGGGACATGAAAAACTGTTTTTT. Residues: CASSQDSTGGHEKLFF.

The CDR3 nucleotides read TGCAGCGTCCCGGGACTAGCGGGAGTCGGAGAGGGGCAGTTCTTC. The encoded protein is CSVPGLAGVGEGQFF. This sequence joins TRBV29-1 and TRBJ2-1; TRBD2 agrees at 14 bases. The junction had 13 bases not matched to a gene; V was cut back by 6 bases and J by 12 bases. Germline V gene sequence: CDR1 SQVTM, CDR2 ANQGSEA. CDR3 length equals 15 residues.

Ten or more counts support this clonotype. CDR3 DNA: TGCAGTGCGTGGGACAGTACCTACGAGCAGTACTTC. Protein sequence: CSAWDSTYEQYF. The rearrangement uses TRBV20-1 and TRBJ2-7; the match to TRBD1 covers 7 bases. J lost 2 bases, V lost 6 bases, and 4 bases had no gene match. This CDR3 is 12 amino acids long. Germline V lookup: CDR1 DFQATT, CDR2 SNEGSKA (reference sequence).

This clonotype appeared many times. V gene TRBV27 combines with J gene TRBJ2-7; D may match TRBD1 or TRBD2 (5 bases each). V was shortened by 3 bases and J by 5 bases, with 14 bases between the two germline ends. The CDR3 runs to 14 residues. Looked up from germline, CDR1 is MNHEY and CDR2 is SMNVEV (reference sequence). The chain's CDR3 is CASSFGGRVHEQYF. The CDR3 region has the DNA TGTGCCAGCAGTTTTGGGGGAAGGGTACACGAGCAGTACTTC.

This clonotype was detected ten times or more. The rearrangement uses TRBV7-2 and TRBJ2-7; unclear D gene. The germline gives CDR1 SGHTA, CDR2 FQGNSA. The CDR3 spans 12 residues. V was shortened by 5 bases and J by 3 bases, with 8 bases between the two germline ends. In nucleotides, the CDR3 is TGTGCCAGCAGCCCCTCGCGCTACGAGCAGTACTTC. This encodes CASSPSRYEQYF. Full variable domain (rest looked up from reference TRBV7-2 and TRBJ2-7): GAGVSQSPSNKVTEKGKDVELRCDPISGHTALYWYRQSLGQGLEFLIYFQGNSAPDKSGLPSDRFSAERTGGSVSTLTIQRTQQEDSAVYLCASSPSRYEQYFGPGTRLTVT.

Ten or more counts support this clonotype. The chain has TRBV7-9 and TRBJ2-1, with 11 positions matching TRBD2. The V and J ends lost 5 bases and 0 bases, in that order; junction bases with no gene match: 3. Germline-derived CDR1 and CDR2 are SEHNR and FQNEAQ (reference sequence). The CDR3 extends over 16 amino acids. The DNA for the CDR3 is TGTGCCAGCAGCCCTAGCGGGGGGAGCTCCTACAATGAGCAGTTCTTC. Its protein is CASSPSGGSSYNEQFF.

There are many counts of this clonotype. The chain has TRBV5-6 and TRBJ2-7, with D maybe TRBD1 (6 bases). This CDR3 has 17 residues. Trimming took 3 bases from V and 0 from J, leaving 19 bases between them. Germline V CDR1 and CDR2: SGHDT, YYEEEE. CDR3 in amino acids: CASSSSDDRPLSYEQYF. CDR3 coding DNA: TGTGCCAGCAGCTCCTCGGATGACAGGCCCCTCTCCTACGAGCAGTACTTC.

Notes on this clonotype: The conserved phenylalanine or tryptophan is not found at the CDR3 terminus, so this likely reflects a read error. This chain joins TRBV4-3 and TRBJ2-7; D is unresolved. This CDR3 contains 13 residues. V lost 4 bases and J 0 bases, leaving 7 bases between the germline ends. Germline V CDR1 and CDR2: LGHNA, YSLEER. The CDR3 coding sequence is TGCGCCAGCAGCCCTTCTCTCTCCTACGAGCAGTACCTC. Translated, it gives CASSPSLSYEQYL.

Ten or more counts support this clonotype. This chain links TRBV9 with TRBJ1-1; the D is unclear. CDR3 size: 13 residues. Deletions cut 4 bases from V and 6 bases from J, with 13 bases between. The germline V gene encodes CDR1 SGDLS and CDR2 YYNGEE. The CDR3 nucleotides read TGTGCCAGCAGCCCTCACGGAAAATCTGAAGCTTTCTTT. It encodes CASSPHGKSEAFF.

This clonotype was found many times. This chain connects TRBV12-5 to TRBJ2-1, with a tentative D call TRBD1 (5 bases). The CDR3 has 17 amino acids. Germline V lookup: CDR1 LGHNT, CDR2 FRNRAP. The V end lost 5 bases, the J end lost 8 bases, and 25 bases lay between the germline ends. CDR3 residues: CASGPWAGNVEVDEQFF. CDR3 bases: TGTGCTAGTGGTCCTTGGGCAGGGAATGTCGAGGTCGATGAGCAGTTCTTC.

The chain is built from TRBV5-5 and TRBJ2-6, with unresolved D. The V end was cut by 4 bases, the J end by 4 bases, with 9 bases between. CDR1 SGHKS and CDR2 YYEKEE come from the germline V gene (reference sequence). The CDR3 is 14 residues long. The CDR3 here is CASSHRWGANVLTF. The CDR3 DNA reads as TGTGCCAGCAGCCACAGATGGGGGGCCAACGTCCTGACTTTC.